A single sample is the source of the 5 T cell receptor beta chains below, sequenced in a study of memory B cells and T cells in multiple sclerosis. Method: immunoSEQ multiplex PCR; TCRdb's copy keeps in-frame clones and lacks some. This table has over 10,000 clones, 80% to 90% appearing once. Separate sequencing covered autoproliferating (CFSE-dim) and non-proliferating (CFSE-high) T cells from stimulus-free culture. Cultures began with some 49 million CFSE-labeled PBMCs, unstimulated for 6 to 8 days, with replicate wells pooled. Their antigens are not known. Sequencing was done on a sample of PBMCs from blood kept in culture. All receptors derive from a human donor with multiple sclerosis.

J is TRBJ1-2 and V is TRBV30, with 7 bases aligning to TRBD1. Germline V gene sequence: CDR1 GTSNPN, CDR2 SVGIG (reference sequence). The V segment lost 2 bases and the J segment 5 bases; nucleotides outside the gene matches: 8. The CDR3 is 14 residues long. DNA of the CDR3: TGTGCCTGGAGTTCAGGGGGGTCCGGGTATGGCTACACCTTC. Protein sequence: CAWSSGGSGYGYTF.

The gene calls are TRBV2 and TRBJ2-5; 9 nucleotides agree with TRBD1. Matching the DNA end better, TRBJ2-7 makes the J call doubtful. Germline CDR1 SNHLY, CDR2 FYNNEI. The CDR3 is 14 residues long. In nucleotides, the CDR3 is TGTGCCAGCGGCGCCGGGACAGGGTCAAACGAGCAGTACTTC. Translating it yields CASGAGTGSNEQYF.

The chain couples TRBV5-5 to TRBJ1-2, with TRBD1 as a possible D gene (6 bases). V was trimmed by 0 bases and J by 7 bases, leaving 13 bases between them. Per germline, CDR1 SGHKS and CDR2 YYEKEE (reference sequence). The CDR3 consists of 14 residues. The CDR3 DNA sequence: TGTGCCAGCAGCTTGGCGGACACAGGGAGTGGCTACACCTTC. Its translation is CASSLADTGSGYTF.

The chain combines TRBV5-1 with TRBJ1-1; 7 positions match TRBD1. Germline V lookup: CDR1 SGHRS, CDR2 YFSETQ. J lost 1 base, V lost 4 bases, and 7 bases had no gene match. This CDR3 spans 15 amino acids. The CDR3, as DNA: TGCGCCAGCAGCCCAACAGGGGTGAGGAACACTGAAGCTTTCTTT. This translates into CASSPTGVRNTEAFF.

This clone has just a few counts. This chain joins TRBV6-1 and TRBJ1-1; tentatively, D is TRBD1 (5 bases). This CDR3 spans 14 amino acids. Germline-derived CDR1 and CDR2 are MNHNS and SASEGT. V was pared by 6 bases and J by 2 bases, with 13 bases between. The DNA for the CDR3 is TGTGCCAGCAGAATATCTCAGGGTAACACTGAAGCTTTCTTT. This encodes CASRISQGNTEAFF.